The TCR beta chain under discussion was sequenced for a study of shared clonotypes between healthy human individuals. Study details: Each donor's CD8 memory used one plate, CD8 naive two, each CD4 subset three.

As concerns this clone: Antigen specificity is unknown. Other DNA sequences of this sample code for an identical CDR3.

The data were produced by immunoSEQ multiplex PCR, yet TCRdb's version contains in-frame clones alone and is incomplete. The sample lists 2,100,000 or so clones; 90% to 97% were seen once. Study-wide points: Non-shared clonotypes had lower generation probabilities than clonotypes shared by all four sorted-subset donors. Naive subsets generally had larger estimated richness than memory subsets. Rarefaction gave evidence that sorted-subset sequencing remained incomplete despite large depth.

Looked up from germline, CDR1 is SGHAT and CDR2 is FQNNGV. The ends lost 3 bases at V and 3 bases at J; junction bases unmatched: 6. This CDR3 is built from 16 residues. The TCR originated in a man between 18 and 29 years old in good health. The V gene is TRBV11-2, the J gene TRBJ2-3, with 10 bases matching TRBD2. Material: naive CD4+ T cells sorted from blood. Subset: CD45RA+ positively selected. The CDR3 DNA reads TGTGCCAGCAGCTTCCTAGCGGGGGCAAATACAGATACGCAGTATTTT. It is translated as CASSFLAGANTDTQYF.